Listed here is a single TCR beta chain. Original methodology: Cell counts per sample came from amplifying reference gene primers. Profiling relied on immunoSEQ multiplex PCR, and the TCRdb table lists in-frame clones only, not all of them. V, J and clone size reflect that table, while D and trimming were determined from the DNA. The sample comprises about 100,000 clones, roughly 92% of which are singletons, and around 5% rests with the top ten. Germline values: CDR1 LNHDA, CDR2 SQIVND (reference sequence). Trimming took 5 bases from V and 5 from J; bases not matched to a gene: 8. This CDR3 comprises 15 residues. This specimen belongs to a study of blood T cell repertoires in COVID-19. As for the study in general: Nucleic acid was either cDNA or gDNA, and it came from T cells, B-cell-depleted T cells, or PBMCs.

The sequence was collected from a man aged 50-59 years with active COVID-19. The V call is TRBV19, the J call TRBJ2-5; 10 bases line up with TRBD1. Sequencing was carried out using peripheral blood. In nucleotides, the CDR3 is TGTGCCAGTAGTCCCCGACAGGGGGCAGGGGAGACCCAGTACTTC. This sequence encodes CASSPRQGAGETQYF.